Detailed here is one T cell receptor (beta chain). Its matching antigen is unknown. This CDR3 region has 12 residues. Germline-derived CDR1 and CDR2 are LNHDA and SQIVND (reference sequence). V was cut by 1 base and J by 9 bases, with 7 bases left in between. The sample belongs to a study of shared clonotypes between healthy human individuals. General observations from the study: Among non-shared clonotypes, generation probabilities were lower than among those shared by all four donors.

Repertoires were generated with immunoSEQ multiplex PCR, while TCRdb's copy carries only in-frame clones and drops some. The profile shows around 1 million clones, over 60% of them singletons. The chain combines TRBV19 with TRBJ2-1; no reliable D call. The receptor was derived from a young man in good health. Sequencing was carried out using memory CD4+ T cells sorted from blood. Stated subset: CD45RA-negative fraction. This CDR3 reads CASSIVSGEQFF. The CDR3 nucleotides are TGTGCCAGTAGTATAGTATCGGGTGAGCAGTTCTTC.